Many counts were recorded for the clone carrying this T cell receptor (beta chain). The sample belongs to a study of T cells in Graves' hyperthyroidism and ophthalmopathy. At the level of the study: Peripheral blood collection took place at initial diagnosis, before any treatment.

Amplified TCR beta CDR3 regions came from RNA transcripts. First-round RT-PCR with HTBI primers amplified the TCR CDR3 region. TCRdb re-analysed the multiplex PCR reads in MiXCR, keeping a single row per CDR3 protein. The table shows more than 500,000 distinct CDR3 sequences, with 14% to 15% occurring only once. The sample taken for sequencing was blood. The TCR comes from a woman aged 40-49 years with Graves' ophthalmopathy.

The CDR3 sequence: CASGWTGQETQYF. CDR3 bases: TGTGCCTCGGGTTGGACAGGGCAAGAGACCCAGTACTTC. The chain employs TRBV27 and TRBJ2-5; 8 positions match TRBD1. Per germline, CDR1 MNHEY and CDR2 SMNVEV (reference sequence). V was pared by 11 bases and J by 2 bases, with 7 bases of the junction left unmatched. This CDR3 region has 13 residues.